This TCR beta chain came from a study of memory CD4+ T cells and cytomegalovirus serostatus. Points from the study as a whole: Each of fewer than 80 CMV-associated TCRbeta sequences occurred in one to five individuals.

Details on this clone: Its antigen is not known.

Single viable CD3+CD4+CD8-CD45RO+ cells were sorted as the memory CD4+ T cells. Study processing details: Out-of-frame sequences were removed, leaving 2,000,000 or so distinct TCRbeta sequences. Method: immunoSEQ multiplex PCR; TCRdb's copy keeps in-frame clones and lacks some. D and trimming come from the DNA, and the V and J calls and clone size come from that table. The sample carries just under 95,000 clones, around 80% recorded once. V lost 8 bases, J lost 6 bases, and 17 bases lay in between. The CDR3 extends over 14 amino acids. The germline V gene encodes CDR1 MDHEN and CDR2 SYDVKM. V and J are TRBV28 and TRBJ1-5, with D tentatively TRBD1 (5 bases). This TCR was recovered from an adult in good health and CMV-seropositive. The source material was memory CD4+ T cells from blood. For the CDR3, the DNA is TGTGCCAGCTACCTCGGGGGTTCGGGTCAGCCCCAGCATTTT. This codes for CASYLGGSGQPQHF.